A selection of T cell receptor beta chains follows, all from one sample in a study of shared clonotypes between healthy human individuals. Sequencing used immunoSEQ multiplex PCR; TCRdb keeps in-frame clones, though not all of them. The table shows some 450,000 clones, with roughly 80% occurring only once. Sequencing was performed on PBMCs. All receptors derive from a woman in her thirties or forties in good health. Some clones in this sample may be carry-over from other donors' samples. Each CDR3 is given with its conserved first and last residue. D genes are given only for firm matches. Size tells how often a clone was seen (once, few, many) or the class of an expanded clone, and some rows leave it out.

cdr3_aa: CASSLRGTANQPQHF; cdr3_nt: TGTGCCAGCAGTTTACGAGGGACAGCAAATCAGCCCCAGCATTTT; v_call: TRBV27; clone_size: NA; d_call: TRBD1; j_call: TRBJ1-5
cdr3_aa: CASSEVWQEYQPQHF; cdr3_nt: TGTGCCAGCAGTGAAGTCTGGCAGGAGTATCAGCCCCAGCATTTT; v_call: TRBV2; clone_size: NA; d_call: NA; j_call: TRBJ1-5
cdr3_aa: CASSDGGQGLNQPQHF; cdr3_nt: TGTGCCAGCAGTGATGGGGGACAGGGCCTTAATCAGCCCCAGCATTTT; v_call: TRBV25-1; clone_size: NA; d_call: TRBD1; j_call: TRBJ1-5
cdr3_aa: CASSWADSGANVLTF; cdr3_nt: TGTGCCAGCAGCTGGGCCGACTCTGGGGCCAACGTCCTGACTTTC; v_call: TRBV10-3; clone_size: many; d_call: NA; j_call: TRBJ2-6
cdr3_aa: CASSQGTGRYTEAFF; cdr3_nt: TGCGCCAGCAGCCAAGGTACAGGAAGGTACACTGAAGCTTTCTTT; v_call: TRBV4-1; clone_size: NA; d_call: NA; j_call: TRBJ1-1
cdr3_aa: CASSSSSGTSYEQYF; cdr3_nt: TGTGCCAGCAGCTCCTCTAGCGGGACCTCCTACGAGCAGTACTTC; v_call: TRBV7-2; clone_size: NA; d_call: TRBD2; j_call: TRBJ2-7
cdr3_aa: CASSTSRDVGYTF; cdr3_nt: TGTGCCAGTAGTACATCCCGGGACGTTGGCTACACCTTC; v_call: TRBV19; clone_size: NA; d_call: NA; j_call: TRBJ1-2
cdr3_aa: CASKEGNTEAFF; cdr3_nt: TGTGCCAGCAAGGAGGGGAACACTGAAGCTTTCTTT; v_call: TRBV2; clone_size: NA; d_call: NA; j_call: TRBJ1-1
cdr3_aa: CASSLNEQYF; cdr3_nt: TGTGCCAGCAGTTTGAACGAGCAGTACTTC; v_call: TRBV28; clone_size: once; d_call: NA; j_call: TRBJ2-7
cdr3_aa: CASSEYPGAYNEQFF; cdr3_nt: TGCGCCAGCAGTGAGTATCCCGGGGCCTACAATGAGCAGTTCTTC; v_call: TRBV10-1; clone_size: NA; d_call: NA; j_call: TRBJ2-1
cdr3_aa: CASSVGIGLYEQYF; cdr3_nt: TGTGCCAGCAGCGTGGGCATAGGGCTCTACGAGCAGTACTTC; v_call: TRBV9; clone_size: NA; d_call: NA; j_call: TRBJ2-7
cdr3_aa: CASSAHGLAGDNEQFF; cdr3_nt: TGTGCCAGCAGCGCCCACGGACTAGCGGGAGACAATGAGCAGTTCTTC; v_call: TRBV9; clone_size: few; d_call: TRBD2; j_call: TRBJ2-1
cdr3_aa: CASSYSDRQTYGYTF; cdr3_nt: TGTGCCAGCAGTTACTCGGACAGGCAAACCTATGGCTACACCTTC; v_call: TRBV6-6; clone_size: NA; d_call: TRBD1; j_call: TRBJ1-2
cdr3_aa: CASSPATTYGYTF; cdr3_nt: TGTGCCAGCTCACCGGCGACAACCTATGGCTACACCTTC; v_call: TRBV18; clone_size: once; d_call: NA; j_call: TRBJ1-2
cdr3_aa: CASSRGGVNQPQHF; cdr3_nt: TGTGCCAGCAGTCGAGGGGGTGTGAATCAGCCCCAGCATTTT; v_call: TRBV28; clone_size: few; d_call: NA; j_call: TRBJ1-5
cdr3_aa: CATSRRGVSDNQPQHF; cdr3_nt: TGTGCCACCAGCAGAAGGGGTGTATCGGACAATCAGCCCCAGCATTTT; v_call: TRBV15; clone_size: NA; d_call: NA; j_call: TRBJ1-5
cdr3_aa: CASSLSDSSNQPQHF; cdr3_nt: TGCGCCAGCAGCCTCTCGGACAGCAGCAATCAGCCCCAGCATTTT; v_call: TRBV5-1; clone_size: NA; d_call: NA; j_call: TRBJ1-5
cdr3_aa: CASSHRARGNEQFF; cdr3_nt: TGTGCCAGCAGCCACCGGGCACGTGGGAATGAGCAGTTCTTC; v_call: TRBV7-6; clone_size: once; d_call: NA; j_call: TRBJ2-1
cdr3_aa: CASSLEGLSGETQYF; cdr3_nt: TGCGCCAGCAGCCTGGAAGGACTTAGTGGGGAGACCCAGTACTTC; v_call: TRBV5-1; clone_size: NA; d_call: NA; j_call: TRBJ2-5
cdr3_aa: CASSRLPWGGSSSEQYF; cdr3_nt: TGTGCCAGCAGCCGATTGCCATGGGGCGGGAGTTCGAGCGAGCAGTACTTC; v_call: TRBV27; clone_size: NA; d_call: TRBD2; j_call: TRBJ2-7
cdr3_aa: CASSYPRRFYEQYF; cdr3_nt: TGTGCCAGCAGTTACCCACGGAGGTTCTACGAGCAGTACTTC; v_call: TRBV6-5; clone_size: few; d_call: NA; j_call: TRBJ2-7
cdr3_aa: CASSLALGVDEQYF; cdr3_nt: TGCGCCAGCAGCTTGGCCCTAGGAGTCGACGAGCAGTACTTC; v_call: TRBV5-1; clone_size: NA; d_call: NA; j_call: TRBJ2-7
cdr3_aa: CASSFGSGANVLTF; cdr3_nt: TGTGCCAGCAGTTTCGGATCTGGGGCCAACGTCCTGACTTTC; v_call: TRBV5-5; clone_size: NA; d_call: NA; j_call: TRBJ2-6
cdr3_aa: CASGKRDYTSVPYEQFF; cdr3_nt: TGTGCCAGCGGAAAAAGGGACTACACGTCGGTTCCCTATGAGCAGTTCTTC; v_call: TRBV28; clone_size: NA; d_call: TRBD2; j_call: TRBJ2-1
cdr3_aa: CSVVSSFPYEQYF; cdr3_nt: TGCAGCGTTGTATCTAGCTTCCCCTACGAGCAGTACTTC; v_call: TRBV29-1; clone_size: NA; d_call: NA; j_call: TRBJ2-7
cdr3_aa: CASSRGGLNHGNEQFF; cdr3_nt: TGTGCCAGCAGCCGGGGGGGACTGAATCATGGGAATGAGCAGTTCTTC; v_call: TRBV5-4; clone_size: NA; d_call: TRBD2; j_call: TRBJ2-1
cdr3_aa: CASNLGADTQYF; cdr3_nt: TGTGCCAGCAACCTGGGTGCAGATACGCAGTATTTT; v_call: TRBV6-1; clone_size: once; d_call: NA; j_call: TRBJ2-3
cdr3_aa: CAISEIGYEQYF; cdr3_nt: TGTGCCATCAGTGAAATTGGCTACGAGCAGTACTTC; v_call: TRBV10-3; clone_size: NA; d_call: NA; j_call: TRBJ2-7
cdr3_aa: CASSWDTGSEQYF; cdr3_nt: TGCGCCAGCAGCTGGGACACAGGGTCCGAGCAGTACTTC; v_call: TRBV5-1; clone_size: NA; d_call: NA; j_call: TRBJ2-7
cdr3_aa: CASSPQGDQPQHF; cdr3_nt: TGTGCCAGCAGCCCGCAGGGGGATCAGCCCCAGCATTTT; v_call: TRBV7-9; clone_size: NA; d_call: TRBD1; j_call: TRBJ1-5
cdr3_aa: CASTLEAEAFF; cdr3_nt: TGTGCCAGCACACTGGAGGCTGAAGCTTTCTTT; v_call: TRBV6-1; clone_size: many; d_call: NA; j_call: TRBJ1-1
cdr3_aa: CASSLAVGTGGLGSYEQYF; cdr3_nt: TGTGCCAGCAGCTTAGCGGTGGGGACAGGGGGACTGGGGTCCTACGAGCAGTACTTC; v_call: TRBV7-9; clone_size: NA; d_call: TRBD1; j_call: TRBJ2-7
cdr3_aa: CASSLVGRTREPTDTQYF; cdr3_nt: TGCGCCAGCAGCTTGGTAGGGAGGACGCGCGAACCCACAGATACGCAGTATTTT; v_call: TRBV5-1; clone_size: NA; d_call: NA; j_call: TRBJ2-3
cdr3_aa: CATTRLLDEKLFF; cdr3_nt: TGCGCCACCACGCGCCTGTTAGATGAAAAACTGTTTTTT; v_call: TRBV5-1; clone_size: NA; d_call: NA; j_call: TRBJ1-4
cdr3_aa: CASSSYRFWEQYF; cdr3_nt: TGTGCCAGCAGTTCATACAGGTTCTGGGAGCAGTACTTC; v_call: TRBV28; clone_size: few; d_call: NA; j_call: TRBJ2-7
cdr3_aa: CASSLRDRGSEQYF; cdr3_nt: TGTGCCAGCAGCTTAAGGGACAGGGGTAGCGAGCAGTACTTC; v_call: TRBV7-6; clone_size: few; d_call: TRBD1; j_call: TRBJ2-7
cdr3_aa: CASSPPAGGGKNIQYF; cdr3_nt: TGTGCCAGCTCACCACCGGCTGGGGGCGGCAAAAACATTCAGTACTTC; v_call: TRBV18; clone_size: once; d_call: NA; j_call: TRBJ2-4
cdr3_aa: CASSLGWDGNYEQYF; cdr3_nt: TGTGCCAGCAGCTTAGGCTGGGACGGAAACTACGAGCAGTACTTC; v_call: TRBV11-2; clone_size: NA; d_call: NA; j_call: TRBJ2-7
cdr3_aa: CASSYGPTSTDTQYF; cdr3_nt: TGTGCCAGCAGCTATGGCCCTACCTCCACAGATACGCAGTATTTT; v_call: TRBV7-2; clone_size: NA; d_call: NA; j_call: TRBJ2-3
cdr3_aa: CASSGSTEAFF; cdr3_nt: TGCGCCAGCAGCGGGAGCACTGAAGCTTTCTTT; v_call: TRBV5-1; clone_size: many; d_call: NA; j_call: TRBJ1-1
cdr3_aa: CASSPKSDYGYTF; cdr3_nt: TGTGCCAGCTCACCAAAATCGGACTATGGCTACACCTTC; v_call: TRBV18; clone_size: few; d_call: NA; j_call: TRBJ1-2
cdr3_aa: CASSLSSASYEQYF; cdr3_nt: TGTGCCAGCAGTTTGTCTAGCGCCTCCTACGAGCAGTACTTC; v_call: TRBV27; clone_size: NA; d_call: NA; j_call: TRBJ2-7
cdr3_aa: CASSSTFSGFYNEQFF; cdr3_nt: TGTGCCAGCAGCTCCACCTTTAGCGGATTTTACAATGAGCAGTTCTTC; v_call: TRBV7-9; clone_size: NA; d_call: NA; j_call: TRBJ2-1
cdr3_aa: CASSVGQGVGDTQYF; cdr3_nt: TGTGCCAGCAGCGTGGGACAGGGGGTCGGGGATACGCAGTATTTT; v_call: TRBV5-6; clone_size: once; d_call: TRBD1; j_call: TRBJ2-3
cdr3_aa: CASSPGQGAGTGELFF; cdr3_nt: TGTGCCAGCAGTCCGGGACAGGGGGCGGGAACCGGGGAGCTGTTTTTT; v_call: TRBV27; clone_size: NA; d_call: TRBD1; j_call: TRBJ2-2
cdr3_aa: CAISEFQGPWYGYTF; cdr3_nt: TGTGCCATCAGTGAGTTCCAGGGGCCGTGGTATGGCTACACCTTC; v_call: TRBV10-3; clone_size: few; d_call: NA; j_call: TRBJ1-2
cdr3_aa: CASSPGGASYNEQFF; cdr3_nt: TGTGCCAGCTCACCGGGGGGGGCCTCCTACAATGAGCAGTTCTTC; v_call: TRBV18; clone_size: NA; d_call: NA; j_call: TRBJ2-1
cdr3_aa: CASSPSDGGPGAFF; cdr3_nt: TGTGCCAGCTCACCGTCCGACGGAGGCCCTGGAGCTTTCTTT; v_call: TRBV18; clone_size: few; d_call: NA; j_call: TRBJ1-1
cdr3_aa: CSVEGGPQDYGYTF; cdr3_nt: TGCAGCGTTGAGGGGGGGCCTCAGGACTATGGCTACACCTTC; v_call: TRBV29-1; clone_size: many; d_call: NA; j_call: TRBJ1-2
cdr3_aa: CASALGGSNTEAFF; cdr3_nt: TGTGCCAGCGCTTTGGGGGGTTCGAACACTGAAGCTTTCTTT; v_call: TRBV7-8; clone_size: NA; d_call: NA; j_call: TRBJ1-1
cdr3_aa: CSVGTGTVETQYF; cdr3_nt: TGCAGCGTTGGGACAGGGACAGTAGAGACCCAGTACTTC; v_call: TRBV29-1; clone_size: NA; d_call: TRBD1; j_call: TRBJ2-5
cdr3_aa: CASTLPRGGVQPLNTEAFF; cdr3_nt: TGTGCCAGCACCTTACCCCGTGGGGGAGTACAACCCTTGAACACTGAAGCTTTCTTT; v_call: TRBV7-9; clone_size: NA; d_call: NA; j_call: TRBJ1-1
cdr3_aa: CAWSVGGTGSYEQYF; cdr3_nt: TGTGCCTGGAGTGTTGGGGGGACAGGATCCTACGAGCAGTACTTC; v_call: TRBV30; clone_size: NA; d_call: TRBD1; j_call: TRBJ2-7
cdr3_aa: CASSQGDYTTDTQYF; cdr3_nt: TGTGCCAGCAGCCAAGGGGACTATACTACAGATACGCAGTATTTT; v_call: TRBV14; clone_size: NA; d_call: TRBD2; j_call: TRBJ2-3
cdr3_aa: CASSPRTEHQPQHF; cdr3_nt: TGTGCCAGTAGTCCGAGGACAGAGCATCAGCCCCAGCATTTT; v_call: TRBV19; clone_size: NA; d_call: NA; j_call: TRBJ1-5
cdr3_aa: CASSFDRGETQYF; cdr3_nt: TGTGCCAGCAGCTTCGACAGAGGGGAGACCCAGTACTTC; v_call: TRBV7-9; clone_size: NA; d_call: NA; j_call: TRBJ2-5
cdr3_aa: CASSVGGRANTEAFF; cdr3_nt: TGTGCCAGCAGCGTGGGCGGACGAGCGAACACTGAAGCTTTCTTT; v_call: TRBV9; clone_size: NA; d_call: NA; j_call: TRBJ1-1
cdr3_aa: CASRDRGTGELFF; cdr3_nt: TGTGCCAGCCGGGACAGGGGCACCGGGGAGCTGTTTTTT; v_call: TRBV19; clone_size: NA; d_call: TRBD1; j_call: TRBJ2-2
cdr3_aa: CASSLETGQTKQYF; cdr3_nt: TGTGCCAGCAGCTTAGAGACAGGACAAACGAAGCAGTACTTC; v_call: TRBV7-9; clone_size: NA; d_call: NA; j_call: TRBJ2-7